A single TCR beta chain is shown here with its context. The PCR had 60 Vbeta and 13 Jbeta primers. Generated by immunoSEQ multiplex PCR, the TCRdb table keeps only in-frame clones and is missing some. Of fewer than 200,000 clones detected, roughly four fifths appear once; the ten largest clones hold approximately 0.47%. This sample was included in a study of cytomegalovirus exposure and HLA in healthy donors. This clonotype was obtained from a woman in her 50s in good health and CMV-seronegative. Sequenced material: PBMCs.

The chain's CDR3 is CASSLGQAQYF. The CDR3, as DNA: TGTGCCAGCAGCCTCGGACAGGCTCAGTACTTC. This chain joins TRBV11-2 and TRBJ2-7; 7 bases line up with TRBD1. V shed 5 bases and J 10 bases; nucleotides not matched to a gene: 5. CDR1 and CDR2 from the germline V gene are SGHAT and FQNNGV. The CDR3 consists of 11 residues. Variable domain in full (rest from reference TRBV11-2 and TRBJ2-7): EAGVAQSPRYKIIEKRQSVAFWCNPISGHATLYWYQQILGQGPKLLIQFQNNGVVDDSQLPKDRFSAERLKGVDSTLKIQPAKLEDSAVYLCASSLGQAQYFGPGTRLTVT.